This is a list of T cell receptor beta chains from one sample in a study of T-cell reconstitution after alpha-beta-depleted transplantation in children. TCRdb processed the PCR reads anew with MiXCR; each CDR3 protein has one entry. Of 250,000 to 300,000 distinct CDR3 sequences in the sample, around 7.1% were seen once. The specimen was peripheral blood, collected 360 days after TCRalphabeta/CD19-depleted stem cell transplant. The receptor source for this set is a female patient aged 2-15 years who had a stem cell transplant for Fanconi anemia, so the T cells may come from the graft donor. The CDR3 runs from the conserved cysteine through the conserved F or W. Each record gives: D gene, J gene, V gene, clone size, CDR3 protein, CDR3 DNA. A D gene is named only where the DNA matches it firmly. Clone size, where shown, is once, few, many, or a class for clones that have expanded.

>NA|TRBJ2-6|TRBV5-1|many
CASSLAGGSGANVLTF
TGCGCCAGCAGCTTGGCCGGGGGCTCTGGGGCCAACGTCCTGACTTTC
>NA|TRBJ1-1|TRBV2|NA
CASSESGRPNTEAFF
TGTGCCAGCAGTGAATCGGGCAGACCGAACACTGAAGCTTTCTTT
>NA|TRBJ1-2|TRBV5-1|few
CASSLGGHFNYGYTF
TGCGCCAGCAGCTTGGGGGGACACTTTAACTATGGCTACACCTTC
>NA|TRBJ2-1|TRBV7-2|many
CASSLGGANEQFF
TGTGCCAGCAGCTTAGGGGGTGCGAATGAGCAGTTCTTC
>TRBD2|TRBJ2-1|TRBV15|many
CAIGLAGVGEQFF
TGTGCCATCGGGCTAGCGGGGGTTGGTGAGCAGTTCTTC
>NA|TRBJ2-4|TRBV29-1|many
CSVEDRRLGDIQYF
TGCAGCGTTGAAGATCGAAGGTTGGGGGACATTCAGTACTTC
>NA|TRBJ2-3|TRBV5-1|many
CASSLNRRGADTQYF
TGCGCCAGCAGCTTGAACCGTCGTGGCGCAGATACGCAGTATTTT
>NA|TRBJ1-5|TRBV6-2/TRBV6-3|few
CASSYKVPGPQHF
TGTGCCAGCAGTTACAAGGTTCCGGGGCCCCAGCATTTT
>NA|TRBJ2-3|TRBV7-3|NA
CASSQEGWVGGPTDTQYF
TGTGCCAGCAGCCAAGAGGGTTGGGTCGGGGGGCCCACAGATACGCAGTATTTT
>TRBD2|TRBJ2-2|TRBV28|many
CATILAGGPTGELFF
TGTGCCACCATACTAGCGGGAGGGCCAACCGGGGAGCTGTTTTTT
>TRBD1|TRBJ2-5|TRBV18|many
CASSLPSTGTETQYF
TGTGCCAGCTCACTCCCGTCGACAGGGACAGAGACCCAGTACTTC
>NA|TRBJ2-4|TRBV6-5|many
CASSYVLAKNIQYF
TGTGCCAGCAGTTACGTATTAGCCAAAAACATTCAGTACTTC
>NA|TRBJ2-5|TRBV29-1|many
CSAGGAPVETQYF
TGCAGCGCTGGGGGGGCCCCTGTAGAGACCCAGTACTTC
>NA|TRBJ2-1|TRBV10-2|many
CASSELNEQFF
TGCGCCAGCAGTGAACTCAATGAGCAGTTCTTC
>NA|TRBJ2-7|TRBV10-2|NA
CASSESTPLSYEQYF
TGCGCCAGCAGTGAGTCGACGCCTCTATCCTACGAGCAGTACTTC
>NA|TRBJ1-2|TRBV20-1|NA
CSAPRGYGYTF
TGCAGTGCTCCGAGGGGCTATGGCTACACCTTC
>TRBD2|TRBJ2-7|TRBV28|few
CASSGLGLAAGEQYF
TGTGCCAGCAGCGGACTTGGGCTAGCGGCGGGCGAGCAGTACTTC
>NA|TRBJ2-7|TRBV20-1|many
CSARDWQGSSF
TGCAGTGCTAGAGATTGGCAGGGATCCTCCTTC
>TRBD2|TRBJ2-1|TRBV20-1|many
CSAVLARSYNEQFF
TGCAGTGCCGTACTAGCGAGGTCCTACAATGAGCAGTTCTTC
>NA|TRBJ2-2|TRBV24-1|many
CATSWGGNTGELFF
TGTGCCACCAGTTGGGGCGGTAACACCGGGGAGCTGTTTTTT
>NA|TRBJ2-5|TRBV5-6|many
CASSLASDKYF
TGTGCCAGCAGCTTGGCCTCAGATAAGTACTTC
>NA|TRBJ2-1|TRBV4-1|many
CASSQKMTRNNEQFF
TGCGCCAGCAGCCAGAAGATGACTAGAAACAATGAGCAGTTCTTC
>NA|TRBJ2-3|TRBV12-3/TRBV12-4|many
CASSLREGWADTQYF
TGTGCCAGCAGTCTCAGGGAAGGGTGGGCAGATACGCAGTATTTT